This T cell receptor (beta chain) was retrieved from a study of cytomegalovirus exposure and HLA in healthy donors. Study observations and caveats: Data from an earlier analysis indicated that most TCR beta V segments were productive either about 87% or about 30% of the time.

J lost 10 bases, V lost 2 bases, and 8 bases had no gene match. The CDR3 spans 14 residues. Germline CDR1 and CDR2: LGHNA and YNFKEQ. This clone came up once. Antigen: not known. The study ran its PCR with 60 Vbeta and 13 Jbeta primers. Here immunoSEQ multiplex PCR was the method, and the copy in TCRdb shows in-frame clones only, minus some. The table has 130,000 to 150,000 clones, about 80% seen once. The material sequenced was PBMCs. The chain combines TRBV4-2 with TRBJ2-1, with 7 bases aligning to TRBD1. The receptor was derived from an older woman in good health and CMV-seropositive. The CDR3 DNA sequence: TGTGCCAGCAGCCAACCGGGACAGTCCGGAGAGCAGTTCTTC. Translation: CASSQPGQSGEQFF.